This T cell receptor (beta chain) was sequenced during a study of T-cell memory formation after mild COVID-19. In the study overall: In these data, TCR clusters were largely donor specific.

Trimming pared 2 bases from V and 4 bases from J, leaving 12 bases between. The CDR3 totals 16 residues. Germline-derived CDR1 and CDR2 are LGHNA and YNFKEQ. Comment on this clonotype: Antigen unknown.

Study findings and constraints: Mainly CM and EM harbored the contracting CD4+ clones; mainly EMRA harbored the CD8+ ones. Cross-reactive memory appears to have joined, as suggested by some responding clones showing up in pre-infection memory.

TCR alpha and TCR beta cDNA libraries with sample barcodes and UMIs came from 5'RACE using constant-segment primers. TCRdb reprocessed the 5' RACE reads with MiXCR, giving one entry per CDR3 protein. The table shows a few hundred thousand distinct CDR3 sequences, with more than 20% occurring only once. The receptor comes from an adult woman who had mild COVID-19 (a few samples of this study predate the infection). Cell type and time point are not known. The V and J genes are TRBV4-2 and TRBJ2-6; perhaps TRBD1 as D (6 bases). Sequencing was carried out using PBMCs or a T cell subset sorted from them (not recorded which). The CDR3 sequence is CASSQRYTGGANVLTF. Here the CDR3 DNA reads TGTGCCAGCAGCCAACGATATACAGGGGGGGCCAACGTCCTGACTTTC.